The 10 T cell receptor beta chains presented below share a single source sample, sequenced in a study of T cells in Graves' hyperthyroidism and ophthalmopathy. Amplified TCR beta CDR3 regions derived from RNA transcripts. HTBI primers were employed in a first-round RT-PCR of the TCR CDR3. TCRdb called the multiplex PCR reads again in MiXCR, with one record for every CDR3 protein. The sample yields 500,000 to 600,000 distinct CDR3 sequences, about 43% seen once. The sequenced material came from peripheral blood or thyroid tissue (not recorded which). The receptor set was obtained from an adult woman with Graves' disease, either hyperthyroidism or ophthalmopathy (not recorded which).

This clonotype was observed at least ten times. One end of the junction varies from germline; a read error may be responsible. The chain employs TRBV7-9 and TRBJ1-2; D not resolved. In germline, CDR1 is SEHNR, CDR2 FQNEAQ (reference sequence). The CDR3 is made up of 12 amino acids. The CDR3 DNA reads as TGCGCCAGCAGCCCTCCCGGGTATGGCTACACCTTC. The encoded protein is CASSPPGYGYTF.

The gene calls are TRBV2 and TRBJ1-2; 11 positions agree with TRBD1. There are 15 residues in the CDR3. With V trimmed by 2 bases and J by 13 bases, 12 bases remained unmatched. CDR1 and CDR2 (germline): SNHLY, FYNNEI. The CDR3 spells CASSETPSGQGVLTF. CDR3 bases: TGTGCCAGCAGTGAAACACCGTCGGGACAGGGGGTTCTCACCTTC.

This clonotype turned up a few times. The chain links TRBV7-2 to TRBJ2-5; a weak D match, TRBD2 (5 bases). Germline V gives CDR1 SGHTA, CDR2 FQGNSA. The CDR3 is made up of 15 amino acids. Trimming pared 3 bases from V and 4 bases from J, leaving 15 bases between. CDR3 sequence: CASSLGLQGGETQYF. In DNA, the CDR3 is TGTGCCAGCAGCTTGGGTCTGCAAGGAGGAGAGACCCAGTACTTC.

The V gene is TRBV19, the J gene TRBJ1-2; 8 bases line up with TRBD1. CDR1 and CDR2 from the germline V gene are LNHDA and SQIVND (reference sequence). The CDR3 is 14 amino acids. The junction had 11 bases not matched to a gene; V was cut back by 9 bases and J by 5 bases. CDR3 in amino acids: CASRPGQAAYGYTF. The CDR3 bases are TGTGCCAGCAGGCCGGGACAGGCTGCTTATGGCTACACCTTC.

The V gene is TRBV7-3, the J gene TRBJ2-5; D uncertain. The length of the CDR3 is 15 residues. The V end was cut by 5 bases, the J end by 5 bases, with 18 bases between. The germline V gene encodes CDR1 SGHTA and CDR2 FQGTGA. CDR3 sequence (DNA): TGTGCCAGCAGCGCCTCGCCCGCCGTAGGTGAGACCCAGTACTTC. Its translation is CASSASPAVGETQYF.

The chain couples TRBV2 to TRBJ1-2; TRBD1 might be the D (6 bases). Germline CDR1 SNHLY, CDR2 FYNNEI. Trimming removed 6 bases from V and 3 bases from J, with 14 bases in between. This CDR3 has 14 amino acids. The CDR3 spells CASSLGDTYYGYTF. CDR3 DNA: TGTGCCAGCAGCTTGGGGGACACCTACTATGGCTACACCTTC.

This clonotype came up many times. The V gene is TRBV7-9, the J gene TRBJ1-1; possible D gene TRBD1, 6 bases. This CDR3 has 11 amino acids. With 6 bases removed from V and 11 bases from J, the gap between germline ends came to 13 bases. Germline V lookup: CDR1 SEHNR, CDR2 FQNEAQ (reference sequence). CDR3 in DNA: TGTGCCAGCAGTACAGGGTATAACGCTTTCTTT. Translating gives CASSTGYNAFF.

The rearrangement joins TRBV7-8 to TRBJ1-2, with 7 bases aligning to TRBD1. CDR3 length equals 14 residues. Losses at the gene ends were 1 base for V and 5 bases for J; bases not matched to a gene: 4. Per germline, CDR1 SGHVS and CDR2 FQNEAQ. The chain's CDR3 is CASSLVGQRYGYTF. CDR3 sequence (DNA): TGTGCCAGCAGCTTAGTGGGACAGCGTTATGGCTACACCTTC.

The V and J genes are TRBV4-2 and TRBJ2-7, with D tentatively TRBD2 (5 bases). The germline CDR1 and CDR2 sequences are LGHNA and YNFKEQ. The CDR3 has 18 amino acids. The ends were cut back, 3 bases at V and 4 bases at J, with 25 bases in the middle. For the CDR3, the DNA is TGTGCCAGCAGCCACGGACGTGCAGAACGGGATGTACAATACGAGCAGTACTTC. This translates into CASSHGRAERDVQYEQYF.

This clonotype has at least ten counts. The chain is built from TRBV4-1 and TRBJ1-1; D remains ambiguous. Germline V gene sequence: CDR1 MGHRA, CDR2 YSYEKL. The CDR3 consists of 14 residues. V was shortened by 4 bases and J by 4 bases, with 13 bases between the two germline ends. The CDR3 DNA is TGCGCCAGCAGCCCCCCGTGGGGAGGCACTGAAGCTTTCTTT. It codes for CASSPPWGGTEAFF.